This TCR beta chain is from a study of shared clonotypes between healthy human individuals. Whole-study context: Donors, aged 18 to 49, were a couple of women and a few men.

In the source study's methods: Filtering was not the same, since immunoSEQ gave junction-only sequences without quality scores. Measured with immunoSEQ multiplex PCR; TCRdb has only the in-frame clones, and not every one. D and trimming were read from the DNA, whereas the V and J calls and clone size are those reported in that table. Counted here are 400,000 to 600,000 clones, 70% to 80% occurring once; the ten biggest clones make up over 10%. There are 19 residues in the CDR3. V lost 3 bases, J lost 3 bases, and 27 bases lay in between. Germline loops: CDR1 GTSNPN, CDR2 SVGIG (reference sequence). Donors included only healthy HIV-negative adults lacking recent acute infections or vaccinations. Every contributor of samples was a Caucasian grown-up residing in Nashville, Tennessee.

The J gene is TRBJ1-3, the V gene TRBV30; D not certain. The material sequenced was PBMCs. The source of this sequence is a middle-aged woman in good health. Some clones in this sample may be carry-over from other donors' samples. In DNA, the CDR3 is TGTGCCTGGAGAGCGAGATTTGGGTCAGCCGCCCTCTATGGAAACACCATATATTTT. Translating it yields CAWRARFGSAALYGNTIYF.